Listed below are T cell receptor beta chains from one sample, sequenced in a study of regulatory T cells in long-lasting Graves disease. TCRdb re-analysed the multiplex PCR reads in MiXCR, keeping a single row per CDR3 protein. In the table there are fewer than 350,000 distinct CDR3 sequences, over 15% of which are singletons. Sample: peripheral blood mononuclear cells (PBMCs), taken at new diagnosis, from a patient treated with antithyroid drugs. The receptor source for this set is a female donor with Graves disease. CDR3s include the opening cysteine and the closing phenylalanine or tryptophan. The order of the fields is D gene, J gene, CDR3 length, clone size, V gene, CDR3 protein, CDR3 DNA. A D gene is named only where the DNA matches it firmly. Expanded clones get a size class; other rows say once, few or many, or leave the size out.

d_gene: TRBD1
j_gene: TRBJ1-4
len: 15
abundance: many
v_gene: TRBV4-1
CDR3aa: CASSQVGTGVEKLFF
CDR3nt: TGCGCCAGCAGCCAAGTAGGGACAGGGGTTGAAAAACTGTTTTTT

d_gene: NA
j_gene: TRBJ2-7
len: 12
abundance: few
v_gene: TRBV19
CDR3aa: CASSDHGYEQYF
CDR3nt: TGTGCCAGTAGTGACCACGGCTACGAGCAGTACTTC

d_gene: NA
j_gene: TRBJ2-2
len: 16
abundance: many
v_gene: TRBV12-3/TRBV12-4
CDR3aa: CASSSDLASYTGELFF
CDR3nt: TGTGCCAGCAGTTCCGACCTTGCGAGCTACACCGGGGAGCTGTTTTTT

d_gene: TRBD1
j_gene: TRBJ2-3
len: 16
abundance: few
v_gene: TRBV7-9
CDR3aa: CASSPPGTDPTDTQYF
CDR3nt: TGTGCCAGCAGCCCGCCCGGGACAGACCCCACAGATACGCAGTATTTT

d_gene: TRBD1
j_gene: TRBJ2-2
len: 15
abundance: many
v_gene: TRBV28
CDR3aa: CASSKDREDTGELFF
CDR3nt: TGTGCCAGCAGTAAGGACAGGGAGGACACCGGGGAGCTGTTTTTT

d_gene: TRBD2
j_gene: TRBJ2-7
len: 14
abundance: many
v_gene: TRBV12-3/TRBV12-4
CDR3aa: CASSFLAGVGEQYF
CDR3nt: TGTGCCAGCAGTTTTCTAGCGGGAGTCGGCGAGCAGTACTTC

d_gene: NA
j_gene: TRBJ1-5
len: 13
abundance: NA
v_gene: TRBV12-3/TRBV12-4
CDR3aa: CASSWSSRQPQHF
CDR3nt: TGTGCCAGCAGTTGGTCCTCCCGGCAGCCCCAGCATTTT

d_gene: TRBD2
j_gene: TRBJ2-2
len: 17
abundance: many
v_gene: TRBV24-1
CDR3aa: CATSEGLAGVVTGELFF
CDR3nt: TGTGCCACCAGTGAGGGACTAGCGGGAGTGGTCACCGGGGAGCTGTTTTTT

d_gene: NA
j_gene: TRBJ1-1
len: 18
abundance: NA
v_gene: TRBV28
CDR3aa: CASSPAGALPYMNTEAFF
CDR3nt: TGTGCCAGCAGTCCCGCGGGGGCGCTTCCCTATATGAACACTGAAGCTTTCTTT

d_gene: NA
j_gene: TRBJ1-2
len: 16
abundance: many
v_gene: TRBV7-9
CDR3aa: CASSLGGVGRSYGYTF
CDR3nt: TGTGCCAGCAGCTTAGGTGGAGTCGGGAGGAGCTATGGCTACACCTTC

d_gene: NA
j_gene: TRBJ2-1
len: 17
abundance: many
v_gene: TRBV11-2
CDR3aa: CASSLIGGTVLNNEQFF
CDR3nt: TGTGCCAGCAGCCTGATAGGGGGGACAGTCTTAAACAATGAGCAGTTCTTC

d_gene: NA
j_gene: TRBJ2-3
len: 17
abundance: many
v_gene: TRBV15
CDR3aa: CATSRGSADPVADTQYF
CDR3nt: TGTGCCACCAGCAGAGGATCGGCGGACCCGGTGGCAGATACGCAGTATTTT

d_gene: NA
j_gene: TRBJ2-7
len: 15
abundance: many
v_gene: TRBV2
CDR3aa: CARKRLAGPVHEQYF
CDR3nt: TGTGCCAGAAAACGACTCGCCGGGCCAGTGCACGAGCAGTACTTC

d_gene: NA
j_gene: TRBJ1-1
len: 14
abundance: NA
v_gene: TRBV12-3/TRBV12-4
CDR3aa: CASSRRTVDTEAFF
CDR3nt: TGTGCCAGCAGTCGTCGGACAGTCGACACTGAAGCTTTCTTT

d_gene: TRBD1
j_gene: TRBJ2-2
len: 15
abundance: many
v_gene: TRBV12-3/TRBV12-4
CDR3aa: CASSLWDRGTGELFF
CDR3nt: TGTGCCAGCAGTTTATGGGACAGGGGAACCGGGGAGCTGTTTTTT

d_gene: NA
j_gene: TRBJ1-1
len: 13
abundance: many
v_gene: TRBV6-1
CDR3aa: CASSRAMNTEAFF
CDR3nt: TGTGCCAGCAGTAGGGCGATGAACACTGAAGCTTTCTTT

d_gene: TRBD2
j_gene: TRBJ2-5
len: 19
abundance: many
v_gene: TRBV9
CDR3aa: CASSPGGSGSLAVQETQYF
CDR3nt: TGTGCCAGCAGCCCTGGGGGGAGCGGGAGCCTCGCGGTTCAAGAGACCCAGTACTTC

d_gene: NA
j_gene: TRBJ2-2
len: 14
abundance: many
v_gene: TRBV7-3
CDR3aa: CASSPAATTGELFF
CDR3nt: TGTGCCAGCAGCCCGGCTGCGACTACCGGGGAGCTGTTTTTT

d_gene: TRBD1
j_gene: TRBJ2-3
len: 16
abundance: many
v_gene: TRBV7-9
CDR3aa: CASSRKGQGASDTQYF
CDR3nt: TGTGCCAGCAGCCGCAAGGGACAGGGGGCTTCAGATACGCAGTATTTT

d_gene: NA
j_gene: TRBJ2-1
len: 11
abundance: NA
v_gene: TRBV30
CDR3aa: CAWSPANEQFF
CDR3nt: TGTGCCTGGAGTCCAGCTAATGAGCAGTTCTTC

d_gene: NA
j_gene: TRBJ1-3
len: 13
abundance: many
v_gene: TRBV6-1
CDR3aa: CASIQGTGNTIYF
CDR3nt: TGTGCCAGCATCCAGGGTACTGGAAACACCATATATTTT

d_gene: NA
j_gene: TRBJ2-7
len: 13
abundance: NA
v_gene: TRBV19
CDR3aa: CASSIGTRSEQYF
CDR3nt: TGTGCCAGTAGTATAGGGACCCGAAGCGAGCAGTACTTC

d_gene: NA
j_gene: TRBJ2-1
len: 13
abundance: many
v_gene: TRBV7-9
CDR3aa: CASSLIQYNEQFF
CDR3nt: TGTGCCAGCAGCTTAATCCAGTACAATGAGCAGTTCTTC